This note documents a single T cell receptor beta chain sequence. This entry is derived from a study of response to subunit inactivated influenza vaccine. CDR1 and CDR2 (germline): MNHEY, SMNVEV (reference sequence). Trimming left V 3 bases short and J 4 bases short, with 13 bases between. The CDR3 is 14 amino acids. TCRdb independently ran MiXCR on the RT-PCR reads; one entry per CDR3 protein. Of 180,000 or so distinct CDR3 sequences detected, around 12% appear once; the ten largest clones hold around 28%. The same specimen was also included in a second study, on T cells expressing NK-cell markers. From that study: Libraries used 5'RACE template switching adding universal primer site and UMIs. These clonotypes additionally ranked first within the CD3+CD56-NKG2C+ fraction of several donors.

Material: CD8+ T cells sorted from PBMCs, obtained approximately 13 days after vaccination. The chain carries TRBV27 and TRBJ2-7; D ambiguous. The receptor comes from a man aged 50-60 years who received an inactivated influenza vaccine. The CDR3 loop is CASSLTSNAYEQYF. The CDR3 nucleotides are TGTGCCAGCAGTTTGACGTCGAACGCATACGAGCAGTACTTC.